The 5 T cell receptor beta chains given below trace back to one sample, sequenced in a study of T cell repertoires in cytomegalovirus infection. The antigens of these receptors remain unknown. One entry per CDR3 protein, called by TCRdb with MiXCR from the reads. Of about 830,000 distinct CDR3 sequences in the sample, 32% are singletons; the top ten hold roughly 12%. Source: cultured CD8+ T cells from PBMCs, taken from culture after CMV antigen stimulation. The receptors were gathered from a human donor in good health (CMV status not recorded). Some clones in this sample may be carry-over from other donors' samples.

This clonotype came up a few times. V usage is TRBV7-9 and J usage is TRBJ1-5; TRBD1 agrees at 7 bases. Per germline, CDR1 SEHNR and CDR2 FQNEAQ (reference sequence). Trimming at V came to 5 bases and at J to 0 bases, leaving 4 bases not matched to a gene. The CDR3 contains 15 residues. The CDR3: CASSQTGSSNQPQHF. In nucleotides, the CDR3 is TGTGCCAGCAGCCAGACAGGGAGTAGCAATCAGCCCCAGCATTTT.

V and J are TRBV29-1 and TRBJ1-1; perhaps TRBD1 as D (5 bases). V lost 6 bases and J 2 bases, leaving 19 bases between the germline ends. Germline loops: CDR1 SQVTM, CDR2 ANQGSEA. This CDR3 comprises 15 residues. For the CDR3, the DNA is TGCAGCGTGGCGCGAGGGGCGGTACGAAACACTGAAGCTTTCTTT. It yields the protein CSVARGAVRNTEAFF.

This clonotype was found a few times. V usage is TRBV28 and J usage is TRBJ2-5, with D possibly matching TRBD2 (6 bases). V shed 2 bases and J shed 4 bases, with 14 bases lying between them. The CDR3 contains 15 residues. Germline lookup yields CDR1 MDHEN and CDR2 SYDVKM. CDR3 bases: TGTGCCAGCAGTTTACAAGCGGGTCCTCGAGAGACCCAGTACTTC. This sequence encodes CASSLQAGPRETQYF.

Comments on this clonotype: Given a much more abundant clone one base away, this may be a read error. The chain carries TRBV28 and TRBJ1-2; unclear D gene. Germline CDR1 MDHEN, CDR2 SYDVKM. This CDR3 has 15 amino acids. CDR3 in amino acids: CVSSLEISTEYGYTF. CDR3 DNA: TGTGTCAGCAGTTTAGAGATTTCGACCGAATATGGCTACACCTTC.

Regarding this clonotype: This may be a read error, as it is one base from a much larger clone. CDR3: CASSLDGGNSNQPQHF. Written as DNA, the CDR3 is TGTGCCAGCAGCTTAGATGGGGGGAATAGCAATCAGCCCCAGCATTTT. This chain uses TRBV7-8 with TRBJ1-5; D is possibly TRBD1 (5 bases). CDR3 length equals 16 residues. Germline V gene data show CDR1 as SGHVS and CDR2 as FQNEAQ. V lost 1 base to trimming and J lost 0 bases, with 10 bases between them.